The clone carrying this TCR beta chain was seen just once. The antigen remains undetermined. This sequence may be a read error, since a much larger clone differs from it by one base. This CDR3 is 13 amino acids long. The V end was cut by 8 bases, the J end by 3 bases, with 13 bases between. This entry comes from a study of glioma-infiltrating T cells. Study-level points and caveats: Tissue and blood shared very few CDR3 sequences. Tissue-blood divergence was below expectation in non-neoplastic patients, above in gliomas.

Amplification of TCR alpha and beta CDR3 regions from RNA used iRepertoire nested multiplex PCR. For one-step reverse transcription and amplification, roughly 85-450 ng of tissue mRNA or PBMC total RNA was used. TCRdb re-analysed the multiplex PCR reads in MiXCR, keeping a single row per CDR3 protein. The sample comprises about 180,000 distinct CDR3 sequences, around 40% of which are singletons, and over 4% rests with the top ten. This TCR came from a human donor with low-grade glioma or glioblastoma, undergoing nonglioma brain surgery, or in good health (not recorded which). The sample taken for sequencing was glioma tissue, nonneoplastic brain tissue, or PBMCs (not recorded which). The chain is built from TRBV12-3 or TRBV12-4 and TRBJ1-1; D gene ambiguous. As DNA, the CDR3 is TGTGCCAGCGTGACAACGAAGGACACTGAAGCTTTCTTT. Protein: CASVTTKDTEAFF.